The 10 T cell receptor beta chains listed next were all sequenced from one sample in a study of beta chain features in type 1 diabetes. cDNA synthesis used the whole RNA isolate, giving expressed TCRB sequences. TCRdb's copy holds only in-frame clones and misses some; the assay was immunoSEQ multiplex PCR. The data show a few hundred thousand clones, 14% seen once. The sequencing input was naive CD4+ T cells from blood. Receptors were obtained from a man younger than 45 in good health.

This rearrangement joins TRBV4-3 to TRBJ1-2, with D unclear. Germline CDR1 is LGHNA and CDR2 is YSLEER. Trimming cost V 0 bases and J 7 bases, with 6 bases left between them. The CDR3 sequence is 12 residues long. The DNA for the CDR3 is TGCGCCAGCAGCCAAGATCGTCGTGGCTACACCTTC. Protein: CASSQDRRGYTF.

In its sample, this clone was seen a few times. The gene calls are TRBV7-2 and TRBJ2-2, with TRBD1 identical over 8 bases. Losses at the gene ends were 6 bases for V and 5 bases for J; bases not matched to a gene: 11. This CDR3 comprises 16 residues. Germline CDR1 is SGHTA and CDR2 is FQGNSA. The CDR3 nucleotides are TGTGCCAGCAGATTCCAGGGGGCGCTGAGGACCGGGGAGCTGTTTTTT. Its protein product is CASRFQGALRTGELFF.

V is TRBV27 and J is TRBJ2-7; D remains ambiguous. This CDR3 has 13 residues. CDR1 is MNHEY and CDR2 is SMNVEV in the germline V gene (reference sequence). Between the trimmed V and J ends, which lost 10 bases and 6 bases, there was a span of 19 bases. Here the CDR3 DNA reads TGTGCCATCCATTCTGAAGTGGCAGGCGAGCAGTACGTC. It translates to CAIHSEVAGEQYV.

This clone was seen only a few times. This chain connects TRBV11-2 to TRBJ2-7; D remains unclear. Germline lookup yields CDR1 SGHAT and CDR2 FQNNGV. The V end was cut by 6 bases, the J end by 4 bases, with 13 bases between. The CDR3 covers 13 residues. The DNA of the CDR3 is TGTGCCAGCAGACCGAGTGGTATTTACGAGCAGTACGTC. It codes for CASRPSGIYEQYV.

This chain connects TRBV5-6 to TRBJ1-6; D uncertain. Trimming stripped 2 bases from V and 6 bases from J, with 9 bases between. Germline V gene data show CDR1 as SGHDT and CDR2 as YYEEEE. The CDR3 length is 14 residues. The DNA for the CDR3 is TGTGCCAGCAGCTTTGATGGTCTTAATTCACCCCTCCACTTT. Protein: CASSFDGLNSPLHF.

The CDR3 loop reads CASSPNTNSNQPQHF. DNA of the CDR3: TGTGCCAGCTCACCAAACACTAATAGCAATCAGCCCCAGCATTTT. The rearrangement links TRBV18 to TRBJ1-5, with D uncertain. The CDR3 has 15 residues. Trimming left V 2 bases short and J 0 bases short, with 8 bases between. Looked up from germline, CDR1 is KGHSH and CDR2 is LQKENI. Using reference TRBV18 and TRBJ1-5 for the parts outside the CDR3, the full variable domain is NAGVMQNPRHLVRRRGQEARLRCSPMKGHSHVYWYRQLPEEGLKFMVYLQKENIIDESGMPKERFSAEFPKEGPSILRIQQVVRGDSAAYFCASSPNTNSNQPQHFGDGTRLSIL.

The chain joins TRBV30 to TRBJ1-3; 7 nucleotides agree with TRBD1. Germline CDR1 GTSNPN, CDR2 SVGIG (reference sequence). V dropped 2 bases and J dropped 5; count of bases not matched to a gene: 18. The CDR3 is made up of 18 amino acids. Written as DNA, the CDR3 is TGTGCCTGGAGTCTCGGGACAGACCGTCACCTGAGTCGAAACACCATATATTTT. As protein: CAWSLGTDRHLSRNTIYF. Drawing the rest from reference TRBV30 and TRBJ1-3, the complete variable domain is SQTIHQWPATLVQPVGSPLSLECTVEGTSNPNLYWYRQAAGRGLQLLFYSVGIGQISSEVPQNLSASRPQDRQFILSSKKLLLSDSGFYLCAWSLGTDRHLSRNTIYFGEGSWLTVV.

Of note for this clone: The sample contains more than one DNA sequence encoding this CDR3. The chain has TRBV18 and TRBJ2-5; 7 bases are a match to TRBD1. J lost 3 bases, V lost 2 bases, and 0 bases had no gene match. The CDR3 length is 13 residues. Germline V gene sequence: CDR1 KGHSH, CDR2 LQKENI. The CDR3 protein is CASSPGQEETQYF. The CDR3 region has the DNA TGTGCCAGCTCACCAGGACAGGAAGAGACCCAGTACTTC.

This clone appeared a few times. The chain couples TRBV25-1 to TRBJ1-2, with 7 bases identical to TRBD1. V shed 4 bases and J 4 bases; nucleotides not matched to a gene: 3. The germline V gene encodes CDR1 MGHDK and CDR2 SYGVNS. This CDR3 has 13 amino acids. The CDR3 loop is CASSGTGGYGYTF. In DNA form, the CDR3 reads TGTGCCAGCAGTGGGACAGGCGGCTATGGCTACACCTTC.

This chain links TRBV29-1 with TRBJ1-2; unclear D gene. The CDR3 is made up of 14 amino acids. Trimming cost V 3 bases and J 0 bases, with 11 bases left between them. Germline CDR1 and CDR2: SQVTM and ANQGSEA. CDR3 residues: CSVDFRGPNYGYTF. In DNA, the CDR3 is TGCAGCGTTGATTTTCGGGGTCCTAACTATGGCTACACCTTC. Using reference TRBV29-1 and TRBJ1-2 for the parts outside the CDR3, the full variable domain is SAVISQKPSRDICQRGTSLTIQCQVDSQVTMMFWYRQQPGQSLTLIATANQGSEATYESGFVIDKFPISRPNLTFSTLTVSNMSPEDSSIYLCSVDFRGPNYGYTFGSGTRLTVV.